By proportion, the clone carrying this TCR beta chain is large. Time point described: sample taken at primary tumor resection. Each TCR cDNA molecule carried a unique molecular identifier. One entry per CDR3 protein, called by TCRdb with MiXCR from the 5' RACE reads. The table records roughly 1,000 distinct CDR3 sequences, approximately 7.9% of them present only once. The ends lost 5 bases at V and 4 bases at J; junction bases unmatched: 5. CDR3 size: 16 residues. Germline V CDR1 and CDR2: SGHTA, FQGTGA. The sample originates from a study of spatial heterogeneity in lung cancer. This receptor was identified in a male donor with early-stage non-small cell lung cancer. This sequence joins TRBV7-3 and TRBJ2-2; 12 nucleotides match TRBD2. This material consisted of normal lung tissue next to the tumor, taken at surgery. The CDR3 nucleotides are TGTGCCAGCAGCCCGGGACTAGCGGGTTTCACCGGGGAGCTGTTTTTT. Encoded protein: CASSPGLAGFTGELFF.